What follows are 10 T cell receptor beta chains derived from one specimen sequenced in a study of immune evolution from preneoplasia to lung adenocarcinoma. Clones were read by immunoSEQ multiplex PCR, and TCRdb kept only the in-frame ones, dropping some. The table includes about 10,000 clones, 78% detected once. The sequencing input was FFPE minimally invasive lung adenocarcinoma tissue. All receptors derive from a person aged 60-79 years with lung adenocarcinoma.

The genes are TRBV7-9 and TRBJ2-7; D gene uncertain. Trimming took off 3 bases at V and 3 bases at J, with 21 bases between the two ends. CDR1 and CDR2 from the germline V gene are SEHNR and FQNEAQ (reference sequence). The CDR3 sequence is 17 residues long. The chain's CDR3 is CASSFGRSPGRVYEQYF. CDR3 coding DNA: TGTGCCAGCAGCTTTGGTCGCTCGCCCGGCAGAGTCTACGAGCAGTACTTC.

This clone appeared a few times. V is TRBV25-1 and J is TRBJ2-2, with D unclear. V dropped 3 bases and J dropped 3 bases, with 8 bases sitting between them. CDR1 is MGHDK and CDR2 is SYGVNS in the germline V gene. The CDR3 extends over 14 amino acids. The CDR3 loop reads CASSEDLYTGELFF. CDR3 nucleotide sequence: TGTGCCAGCAGTGAGGACCTGTACACCGGGGAGCTGTTTTTT. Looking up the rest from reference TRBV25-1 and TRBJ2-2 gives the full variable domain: EADIYQTPRYLVIGTGKKITLECSQTMGHDKMYWYQQDPGMELHLIHYSYGVNSTEKGDLSSESTVSRIRTEHFPLTLESARPSHTSQYLCASSEDLYTGELFFGEGSRLTVL.

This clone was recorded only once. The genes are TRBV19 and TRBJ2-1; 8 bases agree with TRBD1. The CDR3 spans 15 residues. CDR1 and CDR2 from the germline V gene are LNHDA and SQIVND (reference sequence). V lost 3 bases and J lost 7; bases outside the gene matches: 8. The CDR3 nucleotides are TGTGCCAGTAGTATCGGACAGGGTTTGAGAAATGAGCAGTTCTTC. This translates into CASSIGQGLRNEQFF.

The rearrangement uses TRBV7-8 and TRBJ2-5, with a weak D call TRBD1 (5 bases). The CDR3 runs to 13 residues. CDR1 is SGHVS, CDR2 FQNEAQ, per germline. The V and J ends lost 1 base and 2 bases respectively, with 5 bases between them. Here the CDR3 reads CASSLGTQETQYF. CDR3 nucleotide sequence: TGTGCCAGCAGCTTAGGGACACAAGAGACCCAGTACTTC.

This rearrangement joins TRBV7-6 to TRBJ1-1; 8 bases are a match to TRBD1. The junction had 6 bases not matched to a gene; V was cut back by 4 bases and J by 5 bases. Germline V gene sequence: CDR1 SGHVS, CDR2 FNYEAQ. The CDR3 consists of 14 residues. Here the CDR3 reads CASSWSTGDTEAFF. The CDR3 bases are TGTGCCAGCAGCTGGTCGACAGGGGATACTGAAGCTTTCTTT. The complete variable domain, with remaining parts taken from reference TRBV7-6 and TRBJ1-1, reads GAGVSQSPRYKVTKRGQDVALRCDPISGHVSLYWYRQALGQGPEFLTYFNYEAQQDKSGLPNDRFSAERPEGSISTLTIQRTEQRDSAMYRCASSWSTGDTEAFFGQGTRLTVV.

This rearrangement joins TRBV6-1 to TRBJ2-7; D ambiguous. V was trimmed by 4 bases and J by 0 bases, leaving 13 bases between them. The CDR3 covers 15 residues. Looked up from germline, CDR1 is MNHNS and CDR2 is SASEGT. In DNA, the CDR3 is TGTGCCAGCAGTGCCCTACCTCGACTCTCCTACGAGCAGTACTTC. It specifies CASSALPRLSYEQYF.

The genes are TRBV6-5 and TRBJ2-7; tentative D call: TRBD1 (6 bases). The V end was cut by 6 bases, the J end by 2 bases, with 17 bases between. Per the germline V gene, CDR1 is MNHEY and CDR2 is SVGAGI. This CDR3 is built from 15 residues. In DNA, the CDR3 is TGTGCCAGCAGATACGGTGGAGAGGGGGCCTACGAGCAGTACTTC. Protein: CASRYGGEGAYEQYF.

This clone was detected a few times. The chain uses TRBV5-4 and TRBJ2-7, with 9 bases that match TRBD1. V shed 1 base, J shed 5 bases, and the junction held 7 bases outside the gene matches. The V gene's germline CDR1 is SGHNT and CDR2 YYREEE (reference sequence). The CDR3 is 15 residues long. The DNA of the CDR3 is TGTGCCAGCAGCTTGAGGGACAGGGTCATCAACGAGCAGTACTTC. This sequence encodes CASSLRDRVINEQYF.

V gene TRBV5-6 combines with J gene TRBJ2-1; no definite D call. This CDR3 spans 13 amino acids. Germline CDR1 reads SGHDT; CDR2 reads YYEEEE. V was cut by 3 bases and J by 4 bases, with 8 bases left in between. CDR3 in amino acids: CASSSDLYNEQFF. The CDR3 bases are TGTGCCAGCAGCTCGGATCTATACAATGAGCAGTTCTTC.

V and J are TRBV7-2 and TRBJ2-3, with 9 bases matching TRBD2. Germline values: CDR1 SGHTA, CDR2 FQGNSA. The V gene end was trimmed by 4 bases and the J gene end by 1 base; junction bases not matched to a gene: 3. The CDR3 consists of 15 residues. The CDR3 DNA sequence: TGTGCCAGCAGCTGGAGACTAGCGGGCACAGATACGCAGTATTTT. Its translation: CASSWRLAGTDTQYF.